One T cell receptor beta chain is described in this entry. What it recognizes is unknown. Trimming pared 3 bases from V and 5 bases from J, leaving 14 bases between. The CDR3 has 15 residues. Germline V CDR1 and CDR2: MGHRA, YSYEKL. TCR alpha and beta CDR3 regions were amplified from RNA using iRepertoire nested multiplex PCR. TCRdb re-derived calls from the multiplex PCR reads in MiXCR, one entry per CDR3 protein. In the table there are about 410,000 distinct CDR3 sequences, more than 35% of which are singletons. These data come from a study of glioma-infiltrating T cells. Turning to the study itself: Samples included WHO grade II oligodendrogliomas or astrocytomas and initial-diagnosis grade IV glioblastomas.

General study results and limits: Tissue and blood shared very few CDR3 sequences.

The gene calls are TRBV4-1 and TRBJ2-1, with a tentative D call TRBD2 (6 bases). The sequence came from a human donor with low-grade glioma or glioblastoma, undergoing nonglioma brain surgery, or in good health (not recorded which). The material sequenced was glioma tissue, nonneoplastic brain tissue, or PBMCs (not recorded which). DNA for the CDR3: TGCGCCAGCAGCCAGACGGGACTCGACAACAATGAGCAGTTCTTC. Residues: CASSQTGLDNNEQFF.